These 14 T cell receptor beta chains share one sample of origin, sequenced in a study of T cell responses to AZD1222 COVID-19 vaccine. Data came from immunoSEQ multiplex PCR; TCRdb stores just in-frame clones and leaves some out. The sample consists of about 110,000 clones, about 85% of them appearing once. The material was peripheral blood, obtained on day 0 of AZD1222 vaccination. All receptors derive from an adult in good health.

V is TRBV3-1 (or the pseudogene TRBV3-2) and J is TRBJ2-5; TRBD2 matches 10 bases. Germline values: CDR1 LGHDT, CDR2 YNNKEL (reference sequence). CDR3 length equals 16 residues. Trimming removed 3 bases from V and 5 bases from J; junction bases left unmatched: 9. The CDR3 region is CASSHGSGRAGETQYF. The CDR3, as DNA: TGTGCCAGCAGCCACGGGAGCGGGAGGGCGGGTGAGACCCAGTACTTC.

The chain recombines TRBV4-3 with TRBJ1-5, with 10 bases lining up with TRBD1. V lost 2 bases to trimming and J lost 4 bases; unmatched junction nucleotides: 8. CDR1 is LGHNA, CDR2 YSLEER, per germline. The CDR3 covers 17 residues. The CDR3 sequence is CASSQYHQDRGNQPQHF. CDR3 DNA: TGCGCCAGCAGCCAATACCACCAGGACAGGGGGAATCAGCCCCAGCATTTT.

The chain couples TRBV19 to TRBJ2-1; TRBD2 matches at 7 bases. CDR1 is LNHDA and CDR2 is SQIVND in the germline V gene (reference sequence). This CDR3 has 13 residues. Trimming cost V 7 bases and J 5 bases; bases outside gene matches: 5. Here the CDR3 DNA reads TGTGCCAGTACGGCGGGAGCCCACAATGAGCAGTTCTTC. This sequence encodes CASTAGAHNEQFF.

This chain links TRBV3-1 (or the pseudogene TRBV3-2) with TRBJ1-5; D unresolved. Germline assignment: CDR1 LGHDT and CDR2 YNNKEL (reference sequence). The CDR3 is made up of 14 amino acids. Trimming took 5 bases from V and 6 from J, leaving 14 bases between them. As DNA, the CDR3 is TGTGCCAGCAGCAACCTTGCGGGGTCTCAGCCCCAGCATTTT. Its translation is CASSNLAGSQPQHF.

The chain couples TRBV6-6 to TRBJ1-2, with 8 bases aligning to TRBD1. The trim removed 6 bases at V and 5 bases at J, leaving 8 bases unmatched. CDR1 is MNHNY and CDR2 is SVGAGI in the germline V gene (reference sequence). The CDR3 contains 14 residues. The CDR3 region is CASSRTGGEYGYTF. The CDR3 bases are TGTGCCAGCAGCCGCACAGGGGGGGAGTATGGCTACACCTTC.

This chain uses TRBV9 with TRBJ2-3; D gene unclear. The CDR3 is 11 amino acids. V dropped 2 bases and J dropped 6 bases, with 4 bases sitting between them. Germline V gives CDR1 SGDLS, CDR2 YYNGEE. The CDR3 nucleotides are TGTGCCAGCAGCGTGGAGGATACGCAGTATTTT. Protein: CASSVEDTQYF.

The chain combines TRBV2 with TRBJ1-6; 8 positions agree with TRBD1. Germline V CDR1 and CDR2: SNHLY, FYNNEI. V shed 1 base, J shed 10 bases, and the junction held 6 bases outside the gene matches. The CDR3 spans 15 residues. The CDR3 is CASSEEGQAVSPLHF. For the CDR3, the DNA is TGTGCCAGCAGTGAAGAGGGACAGGCTGTCTCACCCCTCCACTTT.

The rearrangement uses TRBV28 and TRBJ1-5, with D tentatively TRBD1 (6 bases). The V end lost 5 bases, the J end lost 1 base, and 9 bases lay between the germline ends. Germline lookup yields CDR1 MDHEN and CDR2 SYDVKM. This CDR3 contains 14 residues. For the CDR3, the DNA is TGTGCCAGCAGTCTAGGACAGAGCAATCAGCCCCAGCATTTT. This codes for CASSLGQSNQPQHF.

The chain links TRBV21-1 to TRBJ2-1; the table's D gene call, TRBD2, was not cross checked with the DNA. TRBV21-1 is tagged as a pseudogene. The CDR3 contains 16 residues. The CDR3 coding sequence is TGTGCCAGCTTCGTAAGCCGGGGAAGGGAGTACAATGAGCAGTTCTTC. This translates into CASFVSRGREYNEQFF.

The chain links TRBV11-3 to TRBJ2-3; perhaps TRBD1 as D (6 bases). Trimming pared 3 bases from V and 3 bases from J, leaving 10 bases between. Germline CDR1 and CDR2: SGHNT and YENEEA. The CDR3 is 14 residues long. This chain's CDR3 is CASSLGQGTDTQYF. The CDR3 DNA sequence: TGTGCCAGCAGCTTGGGGCAGGGGACAGATACGCAGTATTTT.

The chain links TRBV2 to TRBJ2-1; D remains ambiguous. The germline V gene encodes CDR1 SNHLY and CDR2 FYNNEI. The CDR3 sequence is 14 residues long. The ends were cut back, 2 bases at V and 7 bases at J, with 12 bases in the middle. The CDR3 DNA is TGTGCCAGCAGTGAAACTGGGTTTTTTAATGAGCAGTTCTTC. Amino acid sequence: CASSETGFFNEQFF. Looking up the rest from reference TRBV2 and TRBJ2-1 gives the full variable domain: EPEVTQTPSHQVTQMGQEVILRCVPISNHLYFYWYRQILGQKVEFLVSFYNNEISEKSEIFDDQFSVERPDGSNFTLKIRSTKLEDSAMYFCASSETGFFNEQFFGPGTRLTVL.

The CDR3 sequence is CASRKGQGPSNYGYTF. The CDR3 coding sequence is TGTGCCAGCAGGAAGGGACAGGGGCCATCTAACTATGGCTACACCTTC. The chain employs TRBV7-9 and TRBJ1-2; TRBD1 agrees at 10 bases. Germline V lookup: CDR1 SEHNR, CDR2 FQNEAQ (reference sequence). V lost 6 bases to trimming and J lost 0 bases; unmatched junction nucleotides: 7. The CDR3 is 16 amino acids.

The V gene is TRBV21-1, the J gene TRBJ2-3; TRBD1, the table's D call, was not compared with the DNA. TRBV21-1 is noted as a pseudogene. The length of the CDR3 is 12 residues. This CDR3 is CPPGAPTDTQYF. In DNA, the CDR3 is TGTCCCCCTGGGGCGCCTACAGATACGCAGTATTTT.

This clone has only a few counts. V gene TRBV12-1 combines with J gene TRBJ1-1; the table's D call, TRBD1, was not checked against the DNA. TRBV12-1 is annotated as a pseudogene. The CDR3 contains 16 residues. The CDR3 DNA reads TGTGCCAGCAGCTTTCTGACAGGGACGATGAACACTGAAGCTTTCTTT. It yields the protein CASSFLTGTMNTEAFF.